This entry lists 10 T cell receptor beta chains sequenced from one sample in a study of tumor-infiltrating lymphocytes in primary liver carcinoma. Reverse transcription of about 500 ng total RNA with a constant-region primer produced TCR beta cDNA. Amplification in three nested multiplex PCR rounds with slightly modified ARM-PCR gave rise to TCR beta libraries. Amplification in the first two PCR rounds was performed using TRBV1-TRBV30 forward primers and a C-beta reverse primer for 10 cycles each. TCRdb ran MiXCR on the multiplex PCR reads and lists one entry per CDR3 protein. Of 180,000 or so distinct CDR3 sequences in the sample, approximately 60% were seen once. The researchers obtained blood RNA from unsorted whole blood and also extracted germline DNA. Sequencing was performed on peripheral blood. The receptors come from a man aged 35 to 55 with primary liver carcinoma and hepatitis B virus infection.

The V and J genes are TRBV12-3 or TRBV12-4 and TRBJ1-3, with D unresolved. The CDR3 extends over 19 amino acids. V was clipped by 4 bases and J by 0 bases, with 22 bases between them. This CDR3 reads CASSYIGITTTPSGNTIYF. CDR3 coding DNA: TGTGCCAGCAGTTATATCGGAATCACCACAACACCCTCTGGAAACACCATATATTTT.

This clonotype was recorded many times. The chain carries TRBV5-5 and TRBJ2-5; D unclear. The germline V gene encodes CDR1 SGHKS and CDR2 YYEKEE (reference sequence). Trimming removed 1 base from V and 3 bases from J, with 10 bases in between. The CDR3 sequence is 14 residues long. The CDR3 DNA reads TGTGCCAGCAGCTTGTGGTCCACGGAAGAGACCCAGTACTTC. Protein sequence: CASSLWSTEETQYF. Full variable domain (remainder filled in from reference TRBV5-5 and TRBJ2-5): DAGVTQSPTHLIKTRGQQVTLRCSPISGHKSVSWYQQVLGQGPQFIFQYYEKEERGRGNFPDRFSARQFPNYSSELNVNALLLGDSALYLCASSLWSTEETQYFGPGTRLLVL.

Worth noting for this clonotype: The germline gene is not matched at one end of the junction; a read error may be the cause. DNA for the CDR3: TGTACCAGCAGCTTAGTACCCACTAGCGGTAGATCGGGCTACGAGCAGTACTTC. It specifies CTSSLVPTSGRSGYEQYF. The chain has TRBV11-2 and TRBJ2-7; 8 bases line up with TRBD2. Germline V gene sequence: CDR1 SGHAT, CDR2 FQNNGV. The CDR3 is 18 residues long.

The chain combines TRBV29-1 with TRBJ2-7, with 7 bases identical to TRBD1. Looked up from germline, CDR1 is SQVTM and CDR2 is ANQGSEA. The CDR3 has 16 residues. V lost 4 bases to trimming and J lost 6 bases; unmatched junction nucleotides: 18. This CDR3 reads CSVVQTPGTVGVEQYF. The DNA of the CDR3 is TGCAGCGTTGTCCAGACGCCCGGGACAGTGGGCGTCGAGCAGTACTTC.

This clonotype was counted a few times. The chain combines TRBV6-5 with TRBJ2-7, with 7 bases lining up with TRBD1. With V trimmed by 4 bases and J by 2 bases, 8 bases remained unmatched. Germline-derived CDR1 and CDR2 are MNHEY and SVGAGI. CDR3 size: 15 residues. For the CDR3, the DNA is TGTGCCAGCAGTTCCCGGGACAGAGGGACCTACGAGCAGTACTTC. Translation: CASSSRDRGTYEQYF.

This clonotype was seen a handful of times. The chain has TRBV6-5 and TRBJ1-1; D uncertain. Germline V gene lookup returns CDR1 MNHEY and CDR2 SVGAGI. This CDR3 has 15 amino acids. Trimming stripped 4 bases from V and 1 base from J, with 13 bases between. The CDR3 region is CASSSNPQPNTEAFF. CDR3 coding DNA: TGTGCCAGCAGTTCAAACCCACAGCCGAACACTGAAGCTTTCTTT.

As regards this clonotype: This sequence may be a read error, since a much larger clone differs from it by one base. V and J are TRBV11-2 and TRBJ2-1; no clear D. The germline V gene has CDR1 SGHAT and CDR2 FQNNGV. There are 16 residues in the CDR3. The CDR3 sequence: CTSSLERASSYNEQFF. The CDR3 DNA reads TGTACCAGCAGCTTAGAACGCGCGAGCTCCTACAATGAGCAGTTCTTC. Full variable domain (outside the CDR3, taken from reference TRBV11-2 and TRBJ2-1): EAGVAQSPRYKIIEKRQSVAFWCNPISGHATLYWYQQILGQGPKLLIQFQNNGVVDDSQLPKDRFSAERLKGVDSTLKIQPAKLEDSAVYLCTSSLERASSYNEQFFGPGTRLTVL.

Note on this clonotype: Since a much larger clone is just one base distant, this may be a read error. The V and J genes are TRBV5-6 and TRBJ2-6; D gene uncertain. Germline lookup yields CDR1 SGHDT and CDR2 YYEEEE. The CDR3 has 15 residues. CDR3 amino acids: CAGSLTGTGANVLTF. The CDR3 DNA follows: TGTGCCGGCAGCCTGACTGGGACTGGGGCCAACGTCCTGACTTTC.

This clonotype came up many times. The chain combines TRBV4-1 with TRBJ1-4; D perhaps matches TRBD1 (6 bases). Germline CDR1 MGHRA, CDR2 YSYEKL. The CDR3 totals 16 residues. Trimming pared 4 bases from V and 3 bases from J, leaving 15 bases between. The CDR3 region has the DNA TGCGCCAGCAGCCGGATATATGGGGGCCCTAATGAAAAACTGTTTTTT. This gives the protein CASSRIYGGPNEKLFF.

In its sample, this clonotype was seen once. Since the CDR3 does not end with the conserved phenylalanine or tryptophan, this likely comes from a read error. The rearrangement joins TRBV12-3 or TRBV12-4 to TRBJ2-7; D is possibly TRBD1 or TRBD2 (5 bases each). CDR3 length: 13 residues. Trimming pared 7 bases from V and 2 bases from J, leaving 12 bases between. CDR3 region: CASNQGPTYEQYI. CDR3 DNA sequence: TGTGCCAGCAACCAGGGACCTACCTACGAGCAGTACATC.